These 19 T cell receptor beta chains came from one sample sequenced in a study of cytomegalovirus exposure and HLA in healthy donors. The PCR was carried out with 60 Vbeta primers and 13 Jbeta primers. Sequencing used immunoSEQ multiplex PCR; TCRdb keeps in-frame clones, though not all of them. Among tens of thousands of clones listed, approximately 74% were seen once. The sequenced sample was PBMCs. The receptors derive from a woman in her forties or fifties in good health and CMV-seropositive.

This chain joins TRBV5-1 and TRBJ2-7; a possible D gene is TRBD1 (6 bases). Germline V lookup: CDR1 SGHRS, CDR2 YFSETQ. The CDR3 is made up of 13 amino acids. The V and J ends lost 4 bases and 7 bases respectively, with 15 bases between them. CDR3 region: CASSPRGDREQYF. CDR3 nucleotide sequence: TGCGCCAGCAGCCCCAGGGGTGATAGGGAGCAGTACTTC.

The chain uses TRBV5-4 and TRBJ2-3; TRBD2 agrees at 10 bases. This CDR3 contains 14 residues. Germline V gene data show CDR1 as SGHNT and CDR2 as YYREEE (reference sequence). V trimming: 4 bases; J trimming: 6 bases; junction bases outside the gene matches: 5. As DNA, the CDR3 is TGTGCCAGCAGCCTCTCTAGCGGGAGTGATACGCAGTATTTT. It specifies CASSLSSGSDTQYF.

The J gene is TRBJ1-2, the V gene TRBV5-5; the match to TRBD1 covers 8 bases. Per the germline V gene, CDR1 is SGHKS and CDR2 is YYEKEE (reference sequence). The CDR3 is 14 amino acids. The J segment lost 4 bases and the V segment lost 3 bases, leaving 5 bases of the junction unmatched. CDR3 bases: TGTGCCAGCAGCTGGGACAGGTCTAGCTATGGCTACACCTTC. This codes for CASSWDRSSYGYTF.

The gene calls are TRBV29-1 and TRBJ2-7; 14 bases map to TRBD2. Losses at the gene ends were 6 bases for V and 2 bases for J; bases not matched to a gene: 6. Germline V gene sequence: CDR1 SQVTM, CDR2 ANQGSEA. CDR3 length: 15 amino acids. DNA for the CDR3: TGCAGCGTGGGCCGACTAGCGGGAGGGACCTACGAGCAGTACTTC. Translating it yields CSVGRLAGGTYEQYF.

Only a few counts were recorded for this clone. This sequence joins TRBV6-5 and TRBJ2-3; weak D call: TRBD2 (5 bases). V was pared by 2 bases and J by 3 bases, with 9 bases between. This CDR3 comprises 14 residues. The germline CDR1 and CDR2 sequences are MNHEY and SVGAGI. As DNA, the CDR3 is TGTGCCAGCAGTTACGTAGGCGGGACAGATACGCAGTATTTT. This gives the protein CASSYVGGTDTQYF.

This chain uses TRBV28 with TRBJ2-3; D gene ambiguous. Germline loops: CDR1 MDHEN, CDR2 SYDVKM. The CDR3 sequence is 12 residues long. The V end lost 7 bases, the J end lost 3 bases, and 8 bases lay between the germline ends. The CDR3 region is CASTSPTDTQYF. The DNA for the CDR3 is TGTGCCAGCACCTCCCCTACAGATACGCAGTATTTT.

This clone turned up a few times. The chain's CDR3 is CASSRGEGEQYF. In DNA, the CDR3 is TGCGCCAGCAGCCGGGGTGAGGGCGAGCAGTACTTC. The chain recombines TRBV4-1 with TRBJ2-7; a weak D match, TRBD2 (5 bases). Germline values: CDR1 MGHRA, CDR2 YSYEKL. The CDR3 loop spans 12 amino acids. V gave up 4 bases and J gave up 6 bases, with 10 bases separating them.

The chain employs TRBV7-3 and TRBJ1-1; possibly TRBD1 for D (6 bases). The V gene's germline CDR1 is SGHTA and CDR2 FQGTGA. The germline V and J ends were trimmed by 5 bases and 2 bases, with 15 bases remaining between them. The CDR3 contains 15 residues. CDR3 residues: CASSQQGGGNTEAFF. DNA of the CDR3: TGTGCCAGCAGCCAACAGGGAGGGGGTAACACTGAAGCTTTCTTT.

The J gene is TRBJ1-1, the V gene TRBV5-1; D possibly corresponds to TRBD1 (5 bases). Germline CDR1 SGHRS, CDR2 YFSETQ. The CDR3 is 14 residues long. The V end was cut by 3 bases, the J end by 6 bases, with 15 bases between. CDR3 sequence (DNA): TGCGCCAGCAGCTCAGGGTCCCGGATCGCTGAAGCTTTCTTT. It encodes CASSSGSRIAEAFF.

Comments on this clone: At the DNA level, this CDR3 is encoded by other sequences in the same sample as well. The chain links TRBV5-1 to TRBJ2-3, with 7 bases that match TRBD1. The CDR3 length is 15 residues. J was trimmed by 2 bases and V by 0 bases; bases with no gene match: 3. Per germline, CDR1 SGHRS and CDR2 YFSETQ. The CDR3: CASSLGDRDTDTQYF. As DNA, the CDR3 is TGCGCCAGCAGCTTGGGGGACAGAGACACAGATACGCAGTATTTT.

The chain employs TRBV6-1 and TRBJ2-7; 8 bases agree with TRBD1. The CDR3 sequence is 15 residues long. The V segment lost 7 bases and the J segment 1 base; nucleotides outside the gene matches: 9. Germline V lookup: CDR1 MNHNS, CDR2 SASEGT. DNA for the CDR3: TGTGCCAGCATCAGGGGGCAGGGTTCGTCCTACGAGCAGTACTTC. Residues: CASIRGQGSSYEQYF.

The chain links TRBV28 to TRBJ2-7; maybe TRBD1 (7 bases). The V end was cut by 5 bases, the J end by 2 bases, with 13 bases between. Per germline, CDR1 MDHEN and CDR2 SYDVKM. The CDR3 length is 14 residues. In DNA form, the CDR3 reads TGTGCCAGCAGTCCGGGGGACAGAACCTACGAGCAGTACTTC. Amino acids: CASSPGDRTYEQYF.

The J gene is TRBJ1-5, the V gene TRBV28; TRBD1 agrees at 12 bases. CDR1 MDHEN and CDR2 SYDVKM come from the germline V gene. The CDR3 totals 16 residues. Trimming took 6 bases from V and 2 from J; bases not matched to a gene: 5. CDR3 DNA: TGTGCCAGCAGAGGGACAGGGGGCATCGGCAATCAGCCCCAGCATTTT. This encodes CASRGTGGIGNQPQHF.

This chain connects TRBV7-9 to TRBJ2-7; 8 nucleotides align to TRBD1. The germline gives CDR1 SEHNR, CDR2 FQNEAQ (reference sequence). With V trimmed by 1 base and J by 2 bases, 1 base remained unmatched. The CDR3 sequence is 14 residues long. The CDR3 nucleotides are TGTGCCAGCAGCTTAGGGACAGGGCCCTACGAGCAGTACTTC. Amino acid sequence: CASSLGTGPYEQYF.

The chain is built from TRBV30 and TRBJ2-1, with TRBD2 matching 7 bases. The CDR3 has 13 amino acids. V trimming: 2 bases; J trimming: 12 bases; junction bases outside the gene matches: 10. Looked up from germline, CDR1 is GTSNPN and CDR2 is SVGIG (reference sequence). The CDR3 DNA sequence: TGTGCCTGGAGTTCTACTAGCGCACATTCGCAGTTCTTC. This encodes CAWSSTSAHSQFF.

This clone was found once. The chain links TRBV6-6 to TRBJ1-5; D perhaps matches TRBD1 (5 bases). V was trimmed by 0 bases and J by 1 base, leaving 7 bases between them. The CDR3 covers 15 residues. The germline gives CDR1 MNHNY, CDR2 SVGAGI (reference sequence). CDR3 loop: CASSYSQGSNQPQHF. The CDR3 region has the DNA TGTGCCAGCAGTTACTCCCAGGGAAGCAATCAGCCCCAGCATTTT.

The chain couples TRBV5-1 to TRBJ2-3; D remains ambiguous. V lost 7 bases to trimming and J lost 2 bases, with 11 bases between them. Looked up from germline, CDR1 is SGHRS and CDR2 is YFSETQ. The CDR3 runs to 13 residues. The CDR3 coding sequence is TGCGCCAGCTATCTTCTCCCCACAGATACGCAGTATTTT. It is translated as CASYLLPTDTQYF.

V is TRBV6-5 and J is TRBJ1-1; D is possibly TRBD1 (5 bases). The CDR3 extends over 14 amino acids. Trimming cost V 1 base and J 4 bases, with 10 bases left between them. In germline, CDR1 is MNHEY, CDR2 SVGAGI. CDR3 DNA sequence: TGTGCCAGCAGTTACTTGACAGCCTCCACTGAAGCTTTCTTT. Amino acid sequence: CASSYLTASTEAFF.

V usage is TRBV13 and J usage is TRBJ2-5; unclear D gene. The CDR3 sequence is 15 residues long. Deletions cut 4 bases from V and 2 bases from J, with 14 bases between. The germline gives CDR1 PRHDT, CDR2 FYEKMQ (reference sequence). Here the CDR3 reads CASSSSPRRQETQYF. The CDR3 region has the DNA TGTGCCAGCAGCTCCTCCCCTAGACGGCAAGAGACCCAGTACTTC.